These 24 T cell receptor beta chains originate from one sample sequenced in a study of OX40 agonist ivuxolimab in advanced cancers. Repertoires were generated with immunoSEQ multiplex PCR, while TCRdb's copy carries only in-frame clones and drops some. Of roughly 15,000 clones in the sample, 87% were seen once. Source: CD4+ or CD8+ T cells sorted from blood, taken in a trial of the OX40 agonist ivuxolimab. The origin of the receptors is an adult with an advanced solid tumor such as melanoma, head and neck, liver or kidney cancer.

This sequence joins TRBV5-1 and TRBJ2-3, with 9 nucleotides matching TRBD1. The CDR3 is made up of 15 amino acids. Germline loops: CDR1 SGHRS, CDR2 YFSETQ. Trimming took 3 bases from V and 5 from J; bases not matched to a gene: 7. For the CDR3, the DNA is TGCGCCAGCAGCTGGGGGGACAGGGAGGGAGATACGCAGTATTTT. Translating gives CASSWGDREGDTQYF.

The rearrangement links TRBV11-2 to TRBJ2-1, with 10 bases identical to TRBD2. Germline CDR1 and CDR2: SGHAT and FQNNGV. This CDR3 is built from 17 residues. Trimming took 5 bases from V and 6 from J; bases not matched to a gene: 13. In DNA form, the CDR3 reads TGTGCCAGCAGCCGAAGCGCACTAGCGGGGAGGTTCAATGAGCAGTTCTTC. Its translation is CASSRSALAGRFNEQFF.

The rearrangement links TRBV19 to TRBJ2-3, with TRBD2 as a possible D gene (6 bases). Per the germline V gene, CDR1 is LNHDA and CDR2 is SQIVND (reference sequence). The CDR3 spans 14 residues. Trimming removed 7 bases at V and 3 bases at J, with 14 bases between. The CDR3 DNA is TGTGCCAGTAAAAGTCGGGGGTTAACAGATACGCAGTATTTT. Translation: CASKSRGLTDTQYF.

The count of this clone is one. The chain links TRBV6-1 to TRBJ1-2; D ambiguous. The CDR3 loop spans 16 amino acids. V lost 2 bases to trimming and J lost 1 base, with 14 bases between them. Germline V gives CDR1 MNHNS, CDR2 SASEGT. Here the CDR3 DNA reads TGTGCCAGCAGTGAACGTCTTCAGGCGGGTAACTATGGCTACACCTTC. Translation: CASSERLQAGNYGYTF.

The rearrangement uses TRBV30 and TRBJ2-6; 7 nucleotides line up with TRBD2. V was pared by 4 bases and J by 2 bases, with 2 bases of the junction left unmatched. CDR1 is GTSNPN, CDR2 SVGIG, per germline (reference sequence). The length of the CDR3 is 14 residues. This chain's CDR3 is CAWKRGTGANVLTF. The DNA of the CDR3 is TGTGCCTGGAAGCGGGGAACTGGGGCCAACGTCCTGACTTTC.

The chain couples TRBV7-3 to TRBJ2-3, with 8 bases that match TRBD1. The CDR3 has 16 amino acids. V lost 5 bases to trimming and J lost 2 bases; unmatched junction nucleotides: 9. Germline V CDR1 and CDR2: SGHTA, FQGTGA. The CDR3 DNA reads as TGTGCCAGCAGCCCAGGACAGGGAATCTTCACAGATACGCAGTATTTT. Translated, it gives CASSPGQGIFTDTQYF.

The chain has TRBV6-1 and TRBJ2-1; 9 bases agree with TRBD1. Unmatched junction bases numbered 4, after V lost 4 bases and J lost 9 bases. The CDR3 is 13 amino acids. From germline, CDR1 is MNHNS and CDR2 SASEGT. The CDR3 protein is CASSGDRAGEQFF. In nucleotides, the CDR3 is TGTGCCAGCAGTGGGGACAGGGCGGGTGAGCAGTTCTTC.

V is TRBV5-1 and J is TRBJ2-7; possibly TRBD1 for D (5 bases). CDR3 length: 12 amino acids. Deletions cut 2 bases from V and 7 bases from J, with 10 bases between. Germline V gene data show CDR1 as SGHRS and CDR2 as YFSETQ. CDR3 nucleotides: TGCGCCAGCAGCTTAGCCCAGGGTGAGCAGTACTTC. Its protein is CASSLAQGEQYF.

The chain combines TRBV5-1 with TRBJ1-4; TRBD1 might be the D (6 bases). The germline V gene encodes CDR1 SGHRS and CDR2 YFSETQ. The V gene lost 4 bases and the J gene lost 7 bases, with 17 bases spanning the gap. The CDR3 has 15 residues. The CDR3 region is CASSQTGNRGEKLFF. The CDR3 DNA reads as TGCGCCAGCAGCCAGACAGGAAACCGAGGTGAAAAACTGTTTTTT.

The chain recombines TRBV4-1 with TRBJ2-1; D not resolved. V was pared by 2 bases and J by 10 bases, with 9 bases between. Germline V CDR1 and CDR2: MGHRA, YSYEKL. There are 12 residues in the CDR3. Written as DNA, the CDR3 is TGCGCCAGCAGCCAACTCGACCAGGAGCAGTTCTTC. Encoded protein: CASSQLDQEQFF.

This chain connects TRBV7-2 to TRBJ2-3; 10 nucleotides agree with TRBD2. CDR3 size: 16 residues. V dropped 2 bases and J dropped 5; count of bases not matched to a gene: 7. The V gene's germline CDR1 is SGHTA and CDR2 FQGNSA. The DNA for the CDR3 is TGTGCCAGCAGCTTATCAAGGACTAGCGGAAGAGATACGCAGTATTTT. Encoded protein: CASSLSRTSGRDTQYF.

This rearrangement joins TRBV4-2 to TRBJ1-2, with 9 bases identical to TRBD1. Germline CDR1 LGHNA, CDR2 YNFKEQ. The CDR3 consists of 14 residues. With V trimmed by 0 bases and J by 7 bases, 3 bases remained unmatched. The chain's CDR3 is CASSQEATGGGYTF. CDR3 nucleotide sequence: TGTGCCAGCAGCCAAGAAGCGACAGGGGGTGGCTACACCTTC.

The V gene is TRBV5-1, the J gene TRBJ1-5; TRBD1 matches at 7 bases. V gave up 0 bases and J gave up 1 base; unmatched junction bases: 1. Germline V gene data show CDR1 as SGHRS and CDR2 as YFSETQ. There are 15 residues in the CDR3. In nucleotides, the CDR3 is TGCGCCAGCAGCTTGGGGGGACAGAGCAATCAGCCCCAGCATTTT. Translating it yields CASSLGGQSNQPQHF.

This clone was recorded only once. The genes are TRBV6-5 and TRBJ1-5; perhaps TRBD1 as D (6 bases). The CDR3 totals 13 residues. V gave up 6 bases and J gave up 4 bases, with 10 bases separating them. CDR1 MNHEY and CDR2 SVGAGI come from the germline V gene. The CDR3 region is CASRTGENQPQHF. DNA of the CDR3: TGTGCCAGCAGGACAGGTGAGAATCAGCCCCAGCATTTT.

V gene TRBV6-5 combines with J gene TRBJ2-1; D remains ambiguous. The ends were cut back, 2 bases at V and 8 bases at J, with 10 bases in the middle. This CDR3 contains 13 residues. Germline V lookup: CDR1 MNHEY, CDR2 SVGAGI. The CDR3 is CASSYTNTDEQFF. CDR3 DNA sequence: TGTGCCAGCAGTTACACCAACACTGATGAGCAGTTCTTC.

V and J are TRBV2 and TRBJ1-5, with 8 bases aligning to TRBD1. Germline V CDR1 and CDR2: SNHLY, FYNNEI. This CDR3 region has 15 residues. With 7 bases clipped from V and 4 bases from J, the junction kept 9 bases outside the gene matches. The CDR3 is CASKDQGASNQPQHF. CDR3 DNA sequence: TGTGCCAGCAAAGATCAGGGGGCGTCAAATCAGCCCCAGCATTTT.

The rearrangement joins TRBV7-2 to TRBJ2-7; TRBD1 agrees at 9 bases. After removal of 0 bases from V and 5 bases from J, the junction contained 5 bases not matched to a gene. CDR1 and CDR2 from the germline V gene are SGHTA and FQGNSA. This CDR3 is 15 amino acids long. The CDR3 protein is CASSLARDRDHEQYF. In nucleotides, the CDR3 is TGTGCCAGCAGCTTAGCCCGGGACAGGGACCACGAGCAGTACTTC.

This chain links TRBV2 with TRBJ1-6, with 7 positions matching TRBD1. Unmatched junction bases numbered 4, after V lost 4 bases and J lost 7 bases. CDR3 length: 14 amino acids. Germline CDR1 is SNHLY and CDR2 is FYNNEI. The CDR3 DNA reads as TGTGCCAGCAGTGTGCTGGGACAGAATTCACCCCTCCACTTT. It encodes CASSVLGQNSPLHF.

The rearrangement uses TRBV5-6 and TRBJ1-1; no reliable D call. The ends were cut back, 0 bases at V and 2 bases at J, with 11 bases in the middle. This CDR3 spans 15 amino acids. The germline V gene has CDR1 SGHDT and CDR2 YYEEEE. CDR3 amino acids: CASSLEVGINTEAFF. The CDR3 coding sequence is TGTGCCAGCAGCTTGGAGGTAGGGATTAACACTGAAGCTTTCTTT.

This chain links TRBV28 with TRBJ2-1; 7 bases agree with TRBD2. The CDR3 has 16 amino acids. CDR1 is MDHEN, CDR2 SYDVKM, per germline. With V trimmed by 1 base and J by 5 bases, 8 bases remained unmatched. The CDR3 protein is CASSLSGLADHNEQFF. Written as DNA, the CDR3 is TGTGCCAGCAGTTTATCTGGCCTAGCGGACCACAATGAGCAGTTCTTC.

The V gene is TRBV4-1, the J gene TRBJ1-2, with D hard to call. Germline V lookup: CDR1 MGHRA, CDR2 YSYEKL. Trimming removed 1 base at V and 3 bases at J, with 9 bases between. CDR3 length: 14 amino acids. CDR3 sequence reads: CASSQGQRDYGYTF. CDR3 bases: TGCGCCAGCAGCCAAGGCCAAAGAGACTATGGCTACACCTTC.

The V call is TRBV18, the J call TRBJ1-3; D gene ambiguous. Trimming removed 2 bases from V and 3 bases from J, with 17 bases in between. CDR1 KGHSH and CDR2 LQKENI come from the germline V gene. This CDR3 has 17 amino acids. CDR3 loop: CASSPVKEGFGGNTIYF. DNA of the CDR3: TGTGCCAGCTCACCAGTAAAGGAGGGTTTCGGTGGAAACACCATATATTTT.

The V gene is TRBV6-5, the J gene TRBJ2-3; 9 bases match TRBD2. This CDR3 comprises 16 residues. V was pared by 4 bases and J by 1 base, with 6 bases of the junction left unmatched. Germline V CDR1 and CDR2: MNHEY, SVGAGI. The chain's CDR3 is CASSSNERGGTDTQYF. CDR3 coding DNA: TGTGCCAGCAGTTCCAACGAGCGGGGGGGCACAGATACGCAGTATTTT.

V and J are TRBV2 and TRBJ1-6, with TRBD1 matching over 7 bases. Germline values: CDR1 SNHLY, CDR2 FYNNEI. CDR3 length: 15 amino acids. Germline trimming cut 5 bases from V and 5 bases from J; bases unmatched to any gene: 6. The chain's CDR3 is CASSYRGRNNSPLHF. In DNA, the CDR3 is TGTGCCAGCAGTTACAGGGGCCGCAATAATTCACCCCTCCACTTT.